Following are 17 T cell receptor beta chains from one sample sequenced in a study of shared clonotypes between healthy human individuals. Generated by immunoSEQ multiplex PCR, the TCRdb table keeps only in-frame clones and is missing some. Altogether 2 million to 2.5 million clones are present, just under 95% being singletons, with the ten largest covering about 0.36%. The source material was naive CD4+ T cells from PBMCs. This sample's subset: CD45RA+ positively selected. The origin of the receptors is a man aged 18-30 years in good health. Some clones in this sample may be carry-over from other donors' samples.

The V call is TRBV18, the J call TRBJ2-5; unclear D gene. The CDR3 is 12 amino acids. Trimming removed 3 bases from V and 4 bases from J, with 6 bases in between. Germline CDR1 reads KGHSH; CDR2 reads LQKENI. The CDR3 DNA follows: TGTGCCAGCTCACCTGTCTCAGAGACCCAGTACTTC. Protein sequence: CASSPVSETQYF.

The J gene is TRBJ2-1, the V gene TRBV6-1, with D perhaps given as TRBD1 or TRBD2 (5 bases each). Trimming pared 5 bases from V and 5 bases from J, leaving 16 bases between. The CDR3 has 15 residues. Per germline, CDR1 MNHNS and CDR2 SASEGT. CDR3 residues: CASSPGTVPNNEQFF. The CDR3 coding sequence is TGTGCCAGCAGTCCCGGGACGGTCCCGAACAATGAGCAGTTCTTC.

This rearrangement joins TRBV5-1 to TRBJ2-3; D is possibly TRBD2 (5 bases). Trimming took off 4 bases at V and 2 bases at J, with 14 bases between the two ends. CDR1 is SGHRS and CDR2 is YFSETQ in the germline V gene. The CDR3 extends over 15 amino acids. DNA for the CDR3: TGCGCCAGCAGCCAACACGAGCGGAACACAGATACGCAGTATTTT. As protein: CASSQHERNTDTQYF.

In the case of this clone: The same CDR3 can be traced to other DNA sequences in this sample. This chain links TRBV11-2 with TRBJ1-1; D is unclear. Germline CDR1 reads SGHAT; CDR2 reads FQNNGV. V lost 1 base and J lost 4, with 7 bases in between. This CDR3 has 13 residues. CDR3 sequence reads: CASSLVVTTEAFF. The CDR3, as DNA: TGTGCCAGCAGCTTAGTCGTGACCACTGAAGCTTTCTTT.

The genes are TRBV19 and TRBJ2-5, with D maybe TRBD1 (7 bases). Germline lookup yields CDR1 LNHDA and CDR2 SQIVND (reference sequence). V was cut by 4 bases and J by 4 bases, with 16 bases left in between. This CDR3 spans 15 amino acids. The CDR3 protein is CASSTQGGTRETQYF. The CDR3 nucleotides read TGTGCCAGTAGTACCCAGGGGGGTACGCGAGAGACCCAGTACTTC.

V and J are TRBV5-8 and TRBJ2-4; 8 bases agree with TRBD1. The CDR3 consists of 17 residues. Germline V gene sequence: CDR1 SGHTS, CDR2 YDEGEE. With V trimmed by 5 bases and J by 0 bases, 10 bases remained unmatched. CDR3 residues: CASSTPSRGLAKNIQYF. DNA for the CDR3: TGTGCCAGCAGTACTCCGTCCAGGGGGCTAGCCAAAAACATTCAGTACTTC.

This clone was detected once. The V and J genes are TRBV5-6 and TRBJ2-3; D is uncertain. Between the trimmed V and J ends, which lost 5 bases and 2 bases, there was a span of 15 bases. The CDR3 has 15 residues. Germline V gene lookup returns CDR1 SGHDT and CDR2 YYEEEE. The CDR3 nucleotides read TGTGCCAGCAGTATCAAAAGGGTCCTCACAGATACGCAGTATTTT. It yields the protein CASSIKRVLTDTQYF.

The chain employs TRBV28 and TRBJ2-5; perhaps TRBD2 as D (5 bases). The V end was cut by 3 bases, the J end by 5 bases, with 16 bases between. The CDR3 is 15 residues long. The germline V gene encodes CDR1 MDHEN and CDR2 SYDVKM. The CDR3 coding sequence is TGTGCCAGCAGTTTCCGTCCGGGAAGGGAGGAGACCCAGTACTTC. It yields the protein CASSFRPGREETQYF.

This sequence joins TRBV5-1 and TRBJ2-3, with 11 bases that match TRBD2. In germline, CDR1 is SGHRS, CDR2 YFSETQ. V gave up 0 bases and J gave up 6 bases; unmatched junction bases: 9. CDR3 length: 17 residues. This chain's CDR3 is CASSLEIVAGGSDTQYF. CDR3 bases: TGCGCCAGCAGCTTGGAGATAGTAGCGGGAGGGAGTGATACGCAGTATTTT.

This chain joins TRBV4-3 and TRBJ2-7; possible D gene TRBD2, 6 bases. V was clipped by 1 base and J by 6 bases, with 16 bases between them. The CDR3 has 15 amino acids. Germline CDR1 LGHNA, CDR2 YSLEER. The CDR3 loop reads CASSQVPGLRGEQYF. The DNA of the CDR3 is TGCGCCAGCAGCCAAGTGCCGGGACTCCGTGGCGAGCAGTACTTC.

This sequence joins TRBV5-1 and TRBJ2-5; D is tentatively TRBD1 or TRBD2 (5 bases each). With 4 bases removed from V and 4 bases from J, the gap between germline ends came to 20 bases. CDR1 is SGHRS and CDR2 is YFSETQ in the germline V gene. The CDR3 spans 16 residues. The CDR3 bases are TGCGCCAGCAGCCTAGGAGGCCAGGGACGGGGAGAGACCCAGTACTTC. Its protein is CASSLGGQGRGETQYF.

The gene calls are TRBV11-3 and TRBJ1-2, with 7 bases matching TRBD1. Trimming removed 1 base from V and 8 bases from J; junction bases left unmatched: 19. Germline lookup yields CDR1 SGHNT and CDR2 YENEEA. The CDR3 covers 18 residues. The CDR3 DNA reads TGTGCCAGCAGCTTAGGGGGTCGGGGACAGTGGCCCATCGGGGGCTACACCTTC. Encoded protein: CASSLGGRGQWPIGGYTF.

The rearrangement links TRBV18 to TRBJ1-5, with 8 nucleotides matching TRBD1. The CDR3 contains 13 residues. Germline CDR1 and CDR2: KGHSH and LQKENI. V trimming: 6 bases; J trimming: 6 bases; junction bases outside the gene matches: 4. CDR3 loop: CASSGGQGQPQHF. DNA of the CDR3: TGTGCCAGCTCCGGTGGACAGGGTCAGCCCCAGCATTTT.

The chain couples TRBV28 to TRBJ2-5, with TRBD1 matching over 7 bases. The CDR3 sequence is 13 residues long. Germline V CDR1 and CDR2: MDHEN, SYDVKM. V shed 7 bases, J shed 2 bases, and the junction held 4 bases outside the gene matches. This CDR3 reads CASKWDRQETQYF. CDR3 nucleotide sequence: TGTGCCAGCAAATGGGACAGACAAGAGACCCAGTACTTC.

The chain recombines TRBV5-1 with TRBJ2-3, with a possible D match to TRBD2 (5 bases). V gave up 1 base and J gave up 1 base, with 13 bases separating them. CDR3 length: 16 amino acids. Germline assignment: CDR1 SGHRS and CDR2 YFSETQ. The CDR3 DNA reads as TGCGCCAGCAGCTTGATTATCGCCGGGGGCACAGATACGCAGTATTTT. Residues: CASSLIIAGGTDTQYF. The complete variable domain, with remaining parts taken from reference TRBV5-1 and TRBJ2-3, reads KAGVTQTPRYLIKTRGQQVTLSCSPISGHRSVSWYQQTPGQGLQFLFEYFSETQRNKGNFPGRFSGRQFSNSRSEMNVSTLELGDSALYLCASSLIIAGGTDTQYFGPGTRLTVL.

This clone was seen once. This rearrangement joins TRBV2 to TRBJ1-1, with a tentative D call TRBD1 (6 bases). This CDR3 spans 14 amino acids. Germline lookup yields CDR1 SNHLY and CDR2 FYNNEI. V lost 6 bases to trimming and J lost 0 bases, with 11 bases between them. For the CDR3, the DNA is TGTGCCAGCAGCGGGACACGAATGAACACTGAAGCTTTCTTT. Protein product: CASSGTRMNTEAFF.

The J gene is TRBJ2-1, the V gene TRBV7-3; 9 bases fit TRBD2. V lost 5 bases to trimming and J lost 6 bases; unmatched junction nucleotides: 14. The CDR3 covers 17 residues. Germline loops: CDR1 SGHTA, CDR2 FQGTGA. The CDR3, as DNA: TGTGCCAGCAGCCCACGACTAGCGGCCCGAGAGGTCAATGAGCAGTTCTTC. This gives the protein CASSPRLAAREVNEQFF.